The 4 T cell receptor beta chains given below trace back to one sample, sequenced in a study of CD8 T cells in ankylosing spondylitis. In TCRdb, the 5' RACE reads were re-called with MiXCR into one record per CDR3 protein. The sample yields tens of thousands of distinct CDR3 sequences, more than 5.5% seen once. Sequencing was done on a sample of blood, either unsorted or a sorted T cell fraction (not recorded which). The receptors here all came from a male donor with ankylosing spondylitis or in good health (not recorded which).

This clonotype was seen many times. This chain uses TRBV21-1 with TRBJ2-7; the table assigns TRBD1, which was not confirmed against the DNA. TRBV21-1 is assigned pseudogene status. This CDR3 region has 13 residues. In DNA form, the CDR3 reads TGTGCCAGCAAACAGGGGGCCAAATACGAGCAGTACTTC. This encodes CASKQGAKYEQYF.

This clonotype was observed at least ten times. The rearrangement uses TRBV29-1 and TRBJ2-7; D gene unclear. Germline-derived CDR1 and CDR2 are SQVTM and ANQGSEA. The CDR3 runs to 13 residues. Trimming took off 2 bases at V and 0 bases at J, with 8 bases between the two ends. The DNA of the CDR3 is TGCAGCGTTGAAACGACGAGCTCCTACGAGCAGTACTTC. The encoded protein is CSVETTSSYEQYF.

This clonotype was observed many times. The genes are TRBV7-6 and TRBJ1-1; D unclear. The CDR3 spans 12 residues. Germline V gives CDR1 SGHVS, CDR2 FNYEAQ. V lost 2 bases, J lost 8 bases, and 9 bases lay in between. The CDR3 DNA reads as TGTGCCAGCAGCTTAACTCCGAGCGAAGCTTTCTTT. Its protein product is CASSLTPSEAFF. The variable domain in full, with the rest retrieved from reference TRBV7-6 and TRBJ1-1, is GAGVSQSPRYKVTKRGQDVALRCDPISGHVSLYWYRQALGQGPEFLTYFNYEAQQDKSGLPNDRFSAERPEGSISTLTIQRTEQRDSAMYRCASSLTPSEAFFGQGTRLTVV.

This clonotype was seen more than once but under ten times. The chain uses TRBV4-2 and TRBJ2-5; TRBD2 aligns across 10 bases. Germline V gene lookup returns CDR1 LGHNA and CDR2 YNFKEQ. Trimming at V came to 4 bases and at J to 5 bases, leaving 10 bases not matched to a gene. CDR3 length: 16 amino acids. DNA for the CDR3: TGTGCCAGCAGCCCCCGGACTAGCGGAGGGGTGGAGACCCAGTACTTC. As protein: CASSPRTSGGVETQYF.